This entry lists 11 T cell receptor beta chains sequenced from one sample in a study of blood T cell repertoires in COVID-19. Sequencing was performed with immunoSEQ multiplex PCR; in TCRdb, only in-frame clones are kept and a portion is missing. The data contain hundreds of thousands of clones, nearly 90% of them singletons. Material for sequencing was peripheral blood. These TCRs come from a woman in her thirties or forties with COVID-19, enrolled during active disease.

The chain has TRBV2 and TRBJ1-5, with D perhaps matching TRBD1 (6 bases). V was cut by 8 bases and J by 1 base, with 9 bases left in between. The CDR3 loop spans 13 amino acids. The germline CDR1 and CDR2 sequences are SNHLY and FYNNEI. CDR3 protein: CASQGQSNQPQHF. CDR3 DNA sequence: TGTGCCAGCCAAGGACAGAGCAATCAGCCCCAGCATTTT.

CDR3 protein: CASSGAGGSGQPQHF. CDR3 nucleotide sequence: TGTGCCAGCAGTGGAGCAGGGGGCTCGGGTCAGCCCCAGCATTTT. The gene calls are TRBV2 and TRBJ1-5, with 8 bases matching TRBD1. The CDR3 extends over 15 amino acids. CDR1 and CDR2 (germline): SNHLY, FYNNEI. Unmatched junction bases numbered 8, after V lost 4 bases and J lost 6 bases.

This clone occurred once. The chain is built from TRBV18 and TRBJ1-4; maybe TRBD1 (5 bases). In germline, CDR1 is KGHSH, CDR2 LQKENI. Trimming cost V 4 bases and J 2 bases, with 11 bases left between them. This CDR3 comprises 15 residues. CDR3 bases: TGTGCCAGCTCACTCAGGACAAGTACTAATGAAAAACTGTTTTTT. This encodes CASSLRTSTNEKLFF.

The chain links TRBV2 to TRBJ1-1; D ambiguous. Germline assignment: CDR1 SNHLY and CDR2 FYNNEI. The CDR3 loop spans 14 amino acids. Between the trimmed V and J ends, which lost 1 base and 5 bases, there was a span of 11 bases. CDR3 region: CASSEEARETEAFF. Here the CDR3 DNA reads TGTGCCAGCAGTGAAGAAGCACGAGAGACTGAAGCTTTCTTT.

The table lists this clone with a count of one. This chain joins TRBV6-5 and TRBJ2-5, with TRBD1 as a possible D gene (5 bases). There are 13 residues in the CDR3. Trimming left V 7 bases short and J 0 bases short, with 9 bases between. Germline assignment: CDR1 MNHEY and CDR2 SVGAGI. The CDR3 DNA reads as TGTGCCAGCACGGCAGGGTACCAAGAGACCCAGTACTTC. Translating gives CASTAGYQETQYF.

CDR3 residues: CASSPRRDRPMNTEAFF. As DNA, the CDR3 is TGTGCCAGCTCACCCCGACGGGACAGACCAATGAACACTGAAGCTTTCTTT. This chain uses TRBV18 with TRBJ1-1; 7 bases fit TRBD1. CDR3 length: 17 residues. J was trimmed by 0 bases and V by 3 bases; bases with no gene match: 10. The germline V gene has CDR1 KGHSH and CDR2 LQKENI.

This clone was picked up many times. V is TRBV25-1 and J is TRBJ1-4; D may be TRBD1 (5 bases). The germline V gene encodes CDR1 MGHDK and CDR2 SYGVNS. This CDR3 region has 14 residues. Between the trimmed V and J ends, which lost 1 base and 6 bases, there was a span of 9 bases. The CDR3 DNA reads as TGTGCCAGCAGTGAATGGGGAGGGGATGAAAAACTGTTTTTT. This encodes CASSEWGGDEKLFF.

The CDR3 DNA follows: TGTGCCAGCAGTTTAACGGCCGGGATGGACACTGAAGCTTTCTTT. It specifies CASSLTAGMDTEAFF. The chain uses TRBV28 and TRBJ1-1; unclear D gene. V lost 2 bases to trimming and J lost 3 bases, with 13 bases between them. Germline CDR1 MDHEN, CDR2 SYDVKM. This CDR3 comprises 15 residues.

The chain uses TRBV10-3 and TRBJ1-2, with D unresolved. V was pared by 0 bases and J by 3 bases, with 20 bases between. The CDR3 has 18 amino acids. From germline, CDR1 is ENHRY and CDR2 SYGVKD. The CDR3 DNA follows: TGTGCCATCAGTGAGTCTGGAGCGTCCCGTCAGCCAGACTATGGCTACACCTTC. Encoded protein: CAISESGASRQPDYGYTF.

The rearrangement uses TRBV13 and TRBJ2-3, with 9 bases lining up with TRBD2. Unmatched junction bases numbered 11, after V lost 5 bases and J lost 5 bases. Germline lookup yields CDR1 PRHDT and CDR2 FYEKMQ (reference sequence). The CDR3 has 16 amino acids. The CDR3 DNA sequence: TGTGCCAGCAGCCCACTCGGCGGGAGGGCCTTAGATACGCAGTATTTT. It specifies CASSPLGGRALDTQYF. Based on the CDR3 plus reference TRBV13 and TRBJ2-3, the full variable domain is AAGVIQSPRHLIKEKRETATLKCYPIPRHDTVYWYQQGPGQDPQFLISFYEKMQSDKGSIPDRFSAQQFSDYHSELNMSSLELGDSALYFCASSPLGGRALDTQYFGPGTRLTVL.

The V call is TRBV4-3, the J call TRBJ2-1; D possibly corresponds to TRBD1 (5 bases). The CDR3 is made up of 15 amino acids. Per the germline V gene, CDR1 is LGHNA and CDR2 is YSLEER. Trimming stripped 0 bases from V and 4 bases from J, with 10 bases between. Here the CDR3 reads CASSQDWGRYNEQFF. The CDR3, as DNA: TGCGCCAGCAGCCAAGACTGGGGCAGATACAATGAGCAGTTCTTC.